A selection of T cell receptor beta chains follows, all from one sample in a study of Tregs in tolerant kidney transplant recipients. Libraries were prepared by immunoSEQ multiplex PCR; TCRdb keeps only in-frame clonotypes and omits some of them. The sample has about 240,000 clones; approximately 84% are singletons. Sequencing was performed on CD4+ T cells from blood. These receptors originate from a human donor in good health. Each CDR3 is given with its conserved first and last residue. The D gene is left open where the match is weak. A row's size may be missing; if present it is once, few, many or a size class.

>.|.|TRBV6-5|TRBJ2-5
TGTGCCAGCAGTTACTCGAGGGGATTCCGAGAGACCCAGTACTTC
CASSYSRGFRETQYF
>.|TRBD1|TRBV7-2|TRBJ2-7
TGTGCCAGCAGCCGAGGGACAGCGGTAACCTCCGAGCAGTACTTC
CASSRGTAVTSEQYF
>few|TRBD1|TRBV15|TRBJ2-1
TGTGCCACCAGCAGAGGGGACAGTAACTGGCAGTTCTTC
CATSRGDSNWQFF
>.|.|TRBV2|TRBJ2-1
TGTGCCAGCAGTGATTCCTTGGGGCCGGCCGTCGATGAGCAGTTCTTC
CASSDSLGPAVDEQFF
>.|TRBD1|TRBV5-1|TRBJ2-6
TGCGCCAGCAGCTTGGGAGGGGGCCGCTCTGGGGCCAACGTCCTGACTTTC
CASSLGGGRSGANVLTF
>.|.|TRBV19|TRBJ1-1
TGTGCCAGTAGCTTCGGACGGTCAAACACTGAAGCTTTCTTT
CASSFGRSNTEAFF
>.|.|TRBV14|TRBJ1-4
TGTGCCAGCAGCCAGGGTTGGGCACTTAATGAAAAACTGTTTTTT
CASSQGWALNEKLFF
>.|TRBD1|TRBV4-1|TRBJ2-6
TGCGCCAGCAGACGGACAGGGGGCGTAGCTGGGGCCAACGTCCTGACTTTC
CASRRTGGVAGANVLTF
>.|.|TRBV27|TRBJ1-2
TGTGCCAGCAGTTTAGGACAGCGTTCCAATAACTATGGCTACACCTTC
CASSLGQRSNNYGYTF
>.|.|TRBV30|TRBJ1-5
TGTGCCTGGAGTGCACAGGGAGGTTGGGATCAGCCCCAGCATTTT
CAWSAQGGWDQPQHF
>.|.|TRBV12-5|TRBJ2-5
TGTGCTAGTGGTTTGGTTGATTGGTACCAAGAGACCCAGTACTTC
CASGLVDWYQETQYF
>once|.|TRBV2|TRBJ2-3
TGTGCCAGCAGGAGATCGGGTTTCAACACAGATACGCAGTATTTT
CASRRSGFNTDTQYF
>.|.|TRBV6-5|TRBJ1-2
TGTGCCAGCATGGGCCAGGCTAACTATGGCTACACCTTC
CASMGQANYGYTF
>.|.|TRBV5-1|TRBJ1-1
TGCGCCAGCAGCCCCACAGGGAGGAACACTGAAGCTTTCTTT
CASSPTGRNTEAFF
>.|TRBD1|TRBV5-1|TRBJ1-1
TGCGCCAGCAGCTTGATGACAGGGGGGAACACTGAAGCTTTCTTT
CASSLMTGGNTEAFF
>.|.|TRBV21-1|TRBJ2-1
TGTGCCAGCAGCAAAGTCGCAGGCAACTCCTACAATGAGCAGTTCTTC
CASSKVAGNSYNEQFF
>.|.|TRBV19|TRBJ2-7
TGTGCCAGTAGTACCGACGGGTCTTCCTACGAGCAGTACTTC
CASSTDGSSYEQYF
>.|.|TRBV2|TRBJ2-3
TGTGCCAGCAGTGAAACAGATACGCAGTATTTT
CASSETDTQYF
>.|.|TRBV30|TRBJ2-7
TGTGCCTGGAGCGACACTCTTCCCTACGAGCAGTACTTC
CAWSDTLPYEQYF
>.|.|TRBV7-7|TRBJ2-1
TGTGCCAGCAGCCTCGGGGCCTTTAATGAGCAGTTCTTC
CASSLGAFNEQFF
>.|.|TRBV11-2|TRBJ1-1
TGTGCCAGCAGCTATTCCGGGACGGCGAACACTGAAGCTTTCTTT
CASSYSGTANTEAFF
>.|TRBD1|TRBV30|TRBJ1-5
TGTGCCTGGAGTACCGGGACAGGGGAGAATCAGCCCCAGCATTTT
CAWSTGTGENQPQHF
>.|TRBD2|TRBV6-4|TRBJ2-3
TGTGCCAGCAGTCTCGGGAGCGGGGGGCCTAGCACAGATACGCAGTATTTT
CASSLGSGGPSTDTQYF
>.|.|TRBV5-1|TRBJ1-1
TGCGCCAGCAGCTTGGTGCCAAACCTAGGGAACACTGAAGCTTTCTTT
CASSLVPNLGNTEAFF
>.|TRBD1|TRBV11-2|TRBJ1-1
TGTGCCAGCAGCTCCGACAGGGGCACTGAAGCTTTCTTT
CASSSDRGTEAFF
>.|.|TRBV19|TRBJ1-4
TGTGCCAGTAGTACCGGGACGGCGAATGAAAAACTGTTTTTT
CASSTGTANEKLFF
>.|.|TRBV2|TRBJ1-4
TGTGCCAGCAGTAAGGGACGTCTTAATAATGAAAAACTGTTTTTT
CASSKGRLNNEKLFF
>.|.|TRBV6-5|TRBJ2-5
TGTGCCAGCAGTTACTCCCCAGCGGAGACCCAGTACTTC
CASSYSPAETQYF
>.|TRBD1|TRBV29-1|TRBJ1-1
TGCAGCGCTGAAAGGACAGGGAGCACTGAAGCTTTCTTT
CSAERTGSTEAFF
>once|TRBD1|TRBV7-8|TRBJ1-6
TGTGCCAGCAGCATTCGAGGGGCAGGGGGGAATTCACCCCTCCACTTT
CASSIRGAGGNSPLHF
>.|TRBD1|TRBV19|TRBJ1-1
TGTGCCAGTAGAGACAGGGGAGTGCGGATGAACACTGAAGCTTTCTTT
CASRDRGVRMNTEAFF
>.|.|TRBV10-3|TRBJ1-4
TGTGCCAGCAGGCAAAGAGGGGGAGGGAAAAAACTGTTTTTT
CASRQRGGGKKLFF
>.|TRBD2|TRBV11-2|TRBJ2-3
TGTGCCAGCAGCTCTAGCGGCCGACTAGCCACAGATACGCAGTATTTT
CASSSSGRLATDTQYF
>.|TRBD1|TRBV6-1|TRBJ1-4
TGTGCCAGCAGTGCTAGACAGGGCCTTGGGGAAAAACTGTTTTTT
CASSARQGLGEKLFF
>.|TRBD1|TRBV4-1|TRBJ2-7
TGCGCCAGCAGCCAGGCCCGGGACAGGGGAGGCGAGCAGTACTTC
CASSQARDRGGEQYF
>.|TRBD1|TRBV5-1|TRBJ1-4
TGCGCCAGCAGCTGGGACAGTCGGCAACTGTTTTTT
CASSWDSRQLFF
>.|.|TRBV19|TRBJ1-5
TGTGCCAGTAGTTGGATGGGCAATCAGCCCCAGCATTTT
CASSWMGNQPQHF
>few|TRBD1|TRBV9|TRBJ1-3
TGTGCCAGCAGCGCAGGACAGGGGCGCTCTGGAAACACCATATATTTT
CASSAGQGRSGNTIYF
>.|.|TRBV20-1|TRBJ1-2
TGCAGTGCTAGAGATAGGACCGGCTACACCTTC
CSARDRTGYTF
>.|.|TRBV19|TRBJ1-1
TGTGCCAGTAGTTCGCGACAAACGAACACTGAAGCTTTCTTT
CASSSRQTNTEAFF
>.|.|TRBV5-1|TRBJ2-1
TGCGCCAGCAGCCTGGAGCCGGGGAAATACAATGAGCAGTTCTTC
CASSLEPGKYNEQFF
>.|.|TRBV7-8|TRBJ1-4
TGTGCCAGCAGCTTACAGGGGCTTGGAGCTAATGAAAAACTGTTTTTT
CASSLQGLGANEKLFF
>.|.|TRBV15|TRBJ1-4
TGTGCCACCAGCAGAGACAGGGGCAAGGAAAAACTGTTTTTT
CATSRDRGKEKLFF
>.|.|TRBV6-6|TRBJ1-4
TGTGCCAGCAGTTGGGGCGGTGAAAAACTGTTTTTT
CASSWGGEKLFF
>.|TRBD1|TRBV7-9|TRBJ1-3
TGTGCCAGCAGCTTTACCAGGGGGCTCATCTCTGGAAACACCATATATTTT
CASSFTRGLISGNTIYF
>.|TRBD2|TRBV5-1|TRBJ2-2
TGCGCCAGCAGCTTGGTTAGCGGGGCCAAGAACACCGGGGAGCTGTTTTTT
CASSLVSGAKNTGELFF
>few|.|TRBV7-8|TRBJ1-3
TGTGCCAGCAGCTTAGTGAATATGGGAGCCAACACCATATATTTT
CASSLVNMGANTIYF
>.|.|TRBV6-6|TRBJ1-5
TGTGCCACCCAGGGGCGGGGGCAGCCCCAGCATTTT
CATQGRGQPQHF
>.|TRBD1|TRBV10-3|TRBJ2-7
TGTGCCATCAGGCCCCAACAGGGGGCGGACGAGCAGTACTTC
CAIRPQQGADEQYF